These T cell receptor beta chains were read from a single sample in a study of cytomegalovirus exposure and HLA in healthy donors. Measured with immunoSEQ multiplex PCR; TCRdb has only the in-frame clones, and not every one. The table records over 100,000 clones, 65% to 80% of them present only once. The sequenced sample was PBMCs. These receptors all stem from a man aged 35 to 55 in good health and CMV-seropositive. Each CDR3 is given with its conserved first and last residue. A D gene is named only where the DNA matches it firmly. Not every row has a clone size; where given, it reads once, few, many or a size class.

clone size	D gene	J gene	V gene	CDR3 protein	CDR3 DNA
.	TRBD1	TRBJ1-1	TRBV9	CASSPGGSLGTEAFF	TGTGCCAGCAGCCCAGGGGGGTCCTTGGGCACTGAAGCTTTCTTT
.	.	TRBJ2-5	TRBV29-1	CSVTQETQYF	TGCAGCGTGACTCAAGAGACCCAGTACTTC
.	.	TRBJ2-7	TRBV7-9	CSSSSVAAVPYEQYF	TGTTCCAGCAGCTCGGTTGCGGCGGTCCCCTACGAGCAGTACTTC
.	TRBD1	TRBJ2-5	TRBV28	CASRLGQGQETQYF	TGTGCCAGCAGACTAGGACAGGGCCAAGAGACCCAGTACTTC
.	.	TRBJ2-7	TRBV4-1	CASSRLPTGFDEQYF	TGCGCCAGCAGCCGGCTCCCGACAGGATTCGACGAGCAGTACTTC
.	TRBD1	TRBJ1-1	TRBV6-5	CASLATGPNTEAFF	TGTGCCAGCCTCGCGACAGGGCCGAACACTGAAGCTTTCTTT
.	.	TRBJ1-1	TRBV28	CASSLGRGWDYPEAFF	TGTGCCAGCAGTTTAGGCCGGGGATGGGATTACCCTGAAGCTTTCTTT
.	.	TRBJ1-2	TRBV28	CASSFSGARGYTF	TGTGCCAGCAGTTTCTCAGGGGCCCGCGGCTACACCTTC
.	TRBD1	TRBJ2-7	TRBV7-2	CASRSTPGQGAGEQYF	TGTGCCAGCAGGTCAACACCGGGACAGGGGGCTGGGGAGCAGTACTTC
.	TRBD1	TRBJ2-7	TRBV6-6	CASSYPLGTGNEQYF	TGTGCCAGCAGTTACCCGCTGGGGACAGGGAACGAGCAGTACTTC
few	TRBD1	TRBJ1-1	TRBV6-5	CASTQDRGFSTEAFF	TGTGCCAGCACCCAGGACAGGGGTTTTAGTACTGAAGCTTTCTTT
.	.	TRBJ1-1	TRBV4-3	CASSSGGNRNTEAFF	TGCGCCAGCAGCTCCGGCGGGAACAGGAACACTGAAGCTTTCTTT
.	TRBD2	TRBJ2-3	TRBV6-5	CASSSVTSSDTDTQYF	TGTGCCAGCAGTTCTGTGACTAGCTCCGACACAGATACGCAGTATTTT
.	.	TRBJ1-4	TRBV30	CAWNPRRGSEKLFF	TGTGCCTGGAACCCCCGGAGGGGTTCTGAAAAACTGTTTTTT
.	.	TRBJ1-1	TRBV10-3	CAISEQDGTEAFF	TGTGCCATCAGTGAACAGGACGGCACTGAAGCTTTCTTT
.	TRBD1	TRBJ2-7	TRBV7-9	CASSLAPGQSYEQYF	TGTGCCAGCAGCTTAGCCCCGGGACAGTCCTACGAGCAGTACTTC
.	TRBD1	TRBJ2-7	TRBV15	CATSRSGTGYEQYF	TGTGCCACCAGTAGATCCGGGACAGGGTACGAGCAGTACTTC
.	TRBD2	TRBJ2-1	TRBV5-1	CASSFRTSGGRSSYNEQFF	TGCGCCAGCAGCTTCCGGACTAGCGGGGGAAGGAGCTCCTACAATGAGCAGTTCTTC
.	TRBD2	TRBJ2-7	TRBV4-1	CASSQGRLAGTYEQYF	TGCGCCAGCAGCCAAGGGCGGCTAGCGGGAACCTACGAGCAGTACTTC
.	TRBD1	TRBJ2-1	TRBV25-1	CASSGQTGSSYNEQFF	TGTGCCAGCAGTGGTCAGACAGGGAGCTCCTACAATGAGCAGTTCTTC
.	TRBD1	TRBJ1-2	TRBV4-1	CASSHLDRGNYGYTF	TGCGCCAGCAGCCATCTGGACAGGGGTAACTATGGCTACACCTTC
.	TRBD1	TRBJ1-1	TRBV11-2	CASSQPRDRGRLLAFF	TGTGCCAGCAGCCAACCCCGAGACAGGGGGCGCTTATTGGCTTTCTTT
.	TRBD1	TRBJ2-6	TRBV28	CASRQGATNVLTF	TGTGCCAGCAGACAGGGGGCGACCAACGTCCTGACTTTC
.	.	TRBJ1-2	TRBV7-2	CASSSSLNYGYTF	TGTGCCAGCAGCTCCTCCCTAAACTATGGCTACACCTTC
.	.	TRBJ2-6	TRBV4-3	CASSRGGRGYGANVLTF	TGCGCCAGCAGCCGAGGTGGCAGGGGTTATGGGGCCAACGTCCTGACTTTC
.	TRBD2	TRBJ2-7	TRBV9	CASSVGARGGAISNKQYF	TGTGCCAGCAGCGTAGGAGCTCGCGGGGGGGCGATCTCGAACAAGCAGTACTTC
.	.	TRBJ2-5	TRBV7-2	CASSLGGKETQYF	TGTGCCAGCAGCTTAGGGGGCAAAGAGACCCAGTACTTC
.	.	TRBJ2-5	TRBV11-1	CATSPGANQETQYF	TGTGCCACATCTCCGGGAGCGAATCAAGAGACCCAGTACTTC
.	.	TRBJ2-4	TRBV28	CASSFPGEHIQYF	TGTGCCAGCAGTTTCCCGGGTGAGCACATTCAGTACTTC
.	.	TRBJ2-2	TRBV7-9	CASSLAGLPGELFF	TGTGCCAGCAGCTTAGCGGGCCTTCCCGGGGAGCTGTTTTTT
.	TRBD1	TRBJ1-6	TRBV28	CASSLDRPVSPLHF	TGTGCCAGCAGTCTGGACAGGCCGGTTTCACCCCTCCACTTT
.	.	TRBJ2-1	TRBV7-9	CASSSTTGSYNEQFF	TGTGCCAGCAGCTCCACGACAGGAAGCTACAATGAGCAGTTCTTC
once	.	TRBJ2-7	TRBV4-3	CASSQEGGGSLEQYF	TGCGCCAGCAGCCAAGAGGGAGGGGGATCCCTCGAGCAGTACTTC
.	.	TRBJ1-4	TRBV6-6	CACTPRVNEKLFF	TGTGCCTGCACCCCCCGTGTAAATGAAAAACTGTTTTTT
.	TRBD1	TRBJ1-2	TRBV5-4	CASSLDRGFGYTF	TGTGCCAGCAGCTTGGACAGGGGATTCGGCTACACCTTC
.	.	TRBJ2-7	TRBV6-6	CASCQDNTYEQYF	TGTGCCAGCTGCCAGGACAATACCTACGAGCAGTACTTC
few	TRBD1	TRBJ2-7	TRBV4-3	CASSQEGGDRAYEHYF	TGCGCCAGCAGCCAAGAAGGCGGGGACAGGGCGTACGAGCACTACTTC
once	TRBD1	TRBJ2-7	TRBV7-9	CASSSQGRTYEQYF	TGTGCCAGCAGCTCACAGGGGCGAACCTACGAGCAGTACTTC
once	TRBD1	TRBJ1-4	TRBV5-1	CASSLPGQGNRLFF	TGCGCCAGCAGCCTACCTGGACAGGGGAATCGCCTGTTTTTT
few	.	TRBJ1-2	TRBV27	CASSFYAGPSYGYTF	TGTGCCAGCAGCTTCTACGCGGGCCCCAGCTATGGCTACACCTTC
.	.	TRBJ2-5	TRBV28	CASSQSGTQETQYF	TGTGCCAGCAGTCAATCGGGAACGCAAGAGACCCAGTACTTC
.	.	TRBJ1-5	TRBV27	CASSRQGNQPQHF	TGTGCCAGCAGCCGACAGGGCAATCAGCCCCAGCATTTT
.	.	TRBJ1-2	TRBV7-9	CSSSLDRDILSYTF	TGTTCCAGCAGCTTAGATCGGGACATCCTCAGCTACACCTTC
few	.	TRBJ2-7	TRBV6-4	CASENPPGKQYF	TGTGCCAGTGAAAACCCGCCGGGGAAGCAGTACTTC
.	.	TRBJ2-7	TRBV6-5	CASRPRTGEQYF	TGTGCCAGCAGACCTAGGACTGGTGAGCAGTACTTC
.	TRBD1	TRBJ2-7	TRBV19	CASRSGQGGHYEQYF	TGTGCCAGTAGGTCCGGACAGGGGGGACACTACGAGCAGTACTTC